The 30 T cell receptor beta chains below were found in one sample sequenced in a study of cytomegalovirus exposure and HLA in healthy donors. Generated by immunoSEQ multiplex PCR, the TCRdb table keeps only in-frame clones and is missing some. This table has about 120,000 clones, approximately 87% appearing once. Sequencing was carried out using PBMCs. The receptors were sampled from a young woman in good health and CMV-seropositive.

This clone showed up just once. The gene calls are TRBV7-9 and TRBJ2-3, with 13 bases identical to TRBD2. Germline CDR1 SEHNR, CDR2 FQNEAQ (reference sequence). The CDR3 loop spans 15 amino acids. Germline trimming cut 5 bases from V and 4 bases from J; bases unmatched to any gene: 3. In DNA, the CDR3 is TGTGCCAGCAGCCCGACTAGCGGGGGGCCAGATACGCAGTATTTT. Translated, it gives CASSPTSGGPDTQYF.

CDR3 nucleotide sequence: TGTGCCAGCAGACGGACAGGGGCTCAAAACACTGAAGCTTTCTTT. Its protein product is CASRRTGAQNTEAFF. The genes are TRBV27 and TRBJ1-1; 9 bases line up with TRBD1. The CDR3 totals 15 residues. The V gene end was trimmed by 6 bases and the J gene end by 2 bases; junction bases not matched to a gene: 7. CDR1 is MNHEY and CDR2 is SMNVEV in the germline V gene (reference sequence).

The genes are TRBV30 and TRBJ1-3, with D uncertain. V lost 2 bases, J lost 0 bases, and 8 bases lay in between. Germline V CDR1 and CDR2: GTSNPN, SVGIG (reference sequence). The CDR3 runs 14 residues. CDR3 nucleotides: TGTGCCTGGAGTCAGTGGAGCTCTGGAAACACCATATATTTT. This gives the protein CAWSQWSSGNTIYF.

The V gene is TRBV4-1, the J gene TRBJ1-6; the match to TRBD1 covers 9 bases. The CDR3 runs 17 residues. Germline CDR1 reads MGHRA; CDR2 reads YSYEKL. Trimming at V came to 4 bases and at J to 0 bases, leaving 4 bases not matched to a gene. The CDR3 DNA is TGCGCCAGCAGCCCAGGACAGGGGAGCTCCTATAATTCACCCCTCCACTTT. Translation: CASSPGQGSSYNSPLHF.

This clone was seen more than once but under ten times. The chain is built from TRBV25-1 and TRBJ2-5; perhaps TRBD2 as D (6 bases). Germline CDR1 and CDR2: MGHDK and SYGVNS. The CDR3 is made up of 15 amino acids. The germline V and J ends were trimmed by 5 bases and 2 bases, with 15 bases remaining between them. In DNA, the CDR3 is TGTGCCAGCAGTTACGGGAGCCTCCTTCAAGAGACCCAGTACTTC. This translates into CASSYGSLLQETQYF.

J is TRBJ1-3 and V is TRBV10-1; D not certain. There are 14 residues in the CDR3. Per the germline V gene, CDR1 is WNHNN and CDR2 is SYGVQD (reference sequence). V was trimmed by 0 bases and J by 2 bases, leaving 5 bases between them. The CDR3 nucleotides read TGCGCCAGCAGTGAGTCGGCAACTGGAAACACCATATATTTT. Its translation is CASSESATGNTIYF.

This chain joins TRBV5-8 and TRBJ2-2; 8 nucleotides line up with TRBD1. CDR1 is SGHTS, CDR2 YDEGEE, per germline. This CDR3 has 15 residues. V trimming: 4 bases; J trimming: 6 bases; junction bases outside the gene matches: 8. The CDR3 nucleotides read TGTGCCAGCAGCCCTCCGGGACAGGTCGCCGGGGAGCTGTTTTTT. As protein: CASSPPGQVAGELFF. Drawing the rest from reference TRBV5-8 and TRBJ2-2, the complete variable domain is EAGVTQSPTHLIKTRGQQATLRCSPISGHTSVYWYQQALGLGLQFLLWYDEGEERNRGNFPPRFSGRQFPNYSSELNVNALELEDSALYLCASSPPGQVAGELFFGEGSRLTVL.

The chain recombines TRBV2 with TRBJ1-1; 7 positions agree with TRBD1. The CDR3 has 13 residues. V gave up 6 bases and J gave up 1 base; unmatched junction bases: 2. Germline-derived CDR1 and CDR2 are SNHLY and FYNNEI. The CDR3, as DNA: TGTGCCAGCAGGGACAGGTGGAACACTGAAGCTTTCTTT. Its translation: CASRDRWNTEAFF.

The chain links TRBV4-1 to TRBJ1-1; 7 nucleotides align to TRBD1. The CDR3 has 16 amino acids. From germline, CDR1 is MGHRA and CDR2 YSYEKL. The V segment lost 3 bases and the J segment 4 bases; nucleotides outside the gene matches: 11. CDR3 sequence: CASSQGYTGVVTEAFF. CDR3 bases: TGCGCCAGCAGCCAGGGATATACAGGGGTGGTCACTGAAGCTTTCTTT.

This sequence joins TRBV19 and TRBJ1-2; TRBD1 is a possible D gene (5 bases). The V gene lost 0 bases and the J gene lost 4 bases, with 12 bases spanning the gap. The germline gives CDR1 LNHDA, CDR2 SQIVND (reference sequence). The CDR3 extends over 15 amino acids. The CDR3 coding sequence is TGTGCCAGTAGTATAGATCGGGGGTTCCGCTATGGCTACACCTTC. Translating gives CASSIDRGFRYGYTF.

The chain has TRBV10-3 and TRBJ2-1; 12 bases match TRBD2. This CDR3 is 14 amino acids long. Germline V gene data show CDR1 as ENHRY and CDR2 as SYGVKD. Trimming removed 5 bases from V and 5 bases from J; junction bases left unmatched: 1. DNA of the CDR3: TGTGCCATCAGTAGGACTAGCGGGAACAATGAGCAGTTCTTC. This translates into CAISRTSGNNEQFF.

The chain has TRBV19 and TRBJ2-3, with 16 bases aligning to TRBD2. The trim removed 9 bases at V and 3 bases at J, leaving 3 bases unmatched. Germline lookup yields CDR1 LNHDA and CDR2 SQIVND (reference sequence). The CDR3 extends over 15 amino acids. CDR3 in amino acids: CASGTSGRGTDTQYF. The CDR3 region has the DNA TGTGCCAGCGGGACTAGCGGGAGGGGAACAGATACGCAGTATTTT.

Comments on this clone: At one end the junction does not follow the germline gene, possibly because of a read error. The chain couples TRBV7-7 to TRBJ2-2; D uncertain. This CDR3 is built from 13 residues. CDR1 is SSHAT and CDR2 is FNYEAQ in the germline V gene (reference sequence). The CDR3 sequence: CASSLVSTGELFF. The CDR3 DNA follows: TGTGCTAGCAGCTTAGTCTCCACCGGGGAGCTGTTTTTT.

This chain joins TRBV4-1 and TRBJ2-7; 8 nucleotides agree with TRBD1. V gave up 1 base and J gave up 3 bases; unmatched junction bases: 5. This CDR3 is 15 amino acids long. Germline CDR1 is MGHRA and CDR2 is YSYEKL. The CDR3 is CASSQVETGVYEQYF. The DNA of the CDR3 is TGCGCCAGCAGCCAAGTCGAGACAGGGGTCTACGAGCAGTACTTC.

The chain carries TRBV13 and TRBJ2-3, with 8 bases matching TRBD1. The length of the CDR3 is 14 residues. With V trimmed by 5 bases and J by 6 bases, 7 bases remained unmatched. Germline V gives CDR1 PRHDT, CDR2 FYEKMQ (reference sequence). CDR3 nucleotides: TGTGCCAGCAGCCCCCGGACAGGGCGGGATACGCAGTATTTT. Residues: CASSPRTGRDTQYF.

The chain is built from TRBV19 and TRBJ2-2, with TRBD1 identical over 8 bases. The J segment lost 4 bases and the V segment lost 2 bases, leaving 0 bases of the junction unmatched. Germline CDR1 LNHDA, CDR2 SQIVND (reference sequence). CDR3 length: 14 residues. The CDR3 spells CASSITGGTGELFF. In nucleotides, the CDR3 is TGTGCCAGTAGTATAACAGGGGGCACCGGGGAGCTGTTTTTT.

This clone has more than one count but fewer than ten. V gene TRBV2 combines with J gene TRBJ1-2; weak D call: TRBD1 (5 bases). Germline V gene sequence: CDR1 SNHLY, CDR2 FYNNEI. This CDR3 region has 13 residues. Trimming cost V 4 bases and J 8 bases, with 14 bases left between them. The CDR3 DNA reads TGTGCCAGCAGTGTAAGGGGACGGGAGGGCTACACCTTC. Amino acid sequence: CASSVRGREGYTF.

This clone has a handful of counts. This chain uses TRBV7-9 with TRBJ1-5, with TRBD1 matching over 8 bases. V lost 4 bases and J lost 0; bases outside the gene matches: 11. Germline values: CDR1 SEHNR, CDR2 FQNEAQ (reference sequence). This CDR3 has 18 residues. The CDR3 protein is CASSSGQGLLYSNQPQHF. The CDR3, as DNA: TGTGCCAGCAGCTCTGGACAGGGCCTGCTCTATAGCAATCAGCCCCAGCATTTT.

The chain combines TRBV7-9 with TRBJ2-5, with 9 bases fitting TRBD1. CDR1 is SEHNR, CDR2 FQNEAQ, per germline (reference sequence). The V gene end was trimmed by 4 bases and the J gene end by 4 bases; junction bases not matched to a gene: 13. The CDR3 loop spans 17 amino acids. This chain's CDR3 is CASSSRARDRVLETQYF. CDR3 in DNA: TGTGCCAGCAGCTCCCGTGCCCGGGACAGGGTATTAGAGACCCAGTACTTC.

The genes are TRBV2 and TRBJ1-1, with D maybe TRBD1 (5 bases). The CDR3 is 15 residues long. The V gene's germline CDR1 is SNHLY and CDR2 FYNNEI. Trimming left V 4 bases short and J 0 bases short, with 12 bases between. CDR3 sequence: CASSGDRTLNTEAFF. In DNA form, the CDR3 reads TGTGCCAGCAGTGGGGATAGGACACTGAACACTGAAGCTTTCTTT.

The rearrangement uses TRBV30 and TRBJ2-6, with 7 bases identical to TRBD2. Germline lookup yields CDR1 GTSNPN and CDR2 SVGIG (reference sequence). The CDR3 is 18 amino acids. Unmatched junction bases numbered 9, after V lost 1 base and J lost 0 bases. The CDR3 DNA reads as TGTGCCTGGAGTGGTCGGGGAGGGGTGAGCTCTGGGGCCAACGTCCTGACTTTC. It yields the protein CAWSGRGGVSSGANVLTF.

V is TRBV9 and J is TRBJ2-2; maybe TRBD1 (5 bases). Trimming stripped 0 bases from V and 8 bases from J, with 26 bases between. From germline, CDR1 is SGDLS and CDR2 YYNGEE. The CDR3 is made up of 19 amino acids. DNA for the CDR3: TGTGCCAGCAGCGTAGCTCCTTCAGTTCTGGCGGACACTACGGGGGAGCTGTTTTTT. Amino acids: CASSVAPSVLADTTGELFF.

The rearrangement links TRBV21-1 to TRBJ1-1; the table calls TRBD1, which could not be checked here. TRBV21-1 is shown as a pseudogene. The CDR3 runs 16 residues. The CDR3 sequence: CASSKHKGTKNTEAFF. CDR3 bases: TGTGCCAGCAGCAAACATAAGGGGACAAAGAACACTGAAGCTTTCTTT.

The V call is TRBV27, the J call TRBJ2-1, with 10 positions matching TRBD2. V trimming: 3 bases; J trimming: 9 bases; junction bases outside the gene matches: 8. This CDR3 comprises 15 residues. CDR1 MNHEY and CDR2 SMNVEV come from the germline V gene (reference sequence). As DNA, the CDR3 is TGTGCCAGCAGTTTGGGACTAGCGCCTGCGGGTGAGCAGTTCTTC. Translating it yields CASSLGLAPAGEQFF.

The chain combines TRBV5-8 with TRBJ2-7, with TRBD2 matching over 8 bases. The germline V gene encodes CDR1 SGHTS and CDR2 YDEGEE. This CDR3 has 15 residues. Losses at the gene ends were 0 bases for V and 5 bases for J; bases not matched to a gene: 7. Written as DNA, the CDR3 is TGTGCCAGCAGCTTGGCGGGAGGGCCCATCAACGAGCAGTACTTC. It is translated as CASSLAGGPINEQYF.

The chain is built from TRBV6-5 and TRBJ1-1, with 8 bases lining up with TRBD1. The CDR3 sequence is 13 residues long. Germline assignment: CDR1 MNHEY and CDR2 SVGAGI. Germline trimming cut 5 bases from V and 4 bases from J; bases unmatched to any gene: 3. Here the CDR3 DNA reads TGTGCCAGCAGTCGGGGACAGGTCACTGAAGCTTTCTTT. Amino acids: CASSRGQVTEAFF.

The V and J genes are TRBV7-9 and TRBJ1-3; TRBD1 aligns across 7 bases. Germline CDR1 is SEHNR and CDR2 is FQNEAQ (reference sequence). Trimming at V came to 5 bases and at J to 2 bases, leaving 3 bases not matched to a gene. The CDR3 totals 14 residues. Here the CDR3 reads CASSLGGPGNTIYF. The CDR3 region has the DNA TGTGCCAGCAGCCTAGGGGGCCCTGGAAACACCATATATTTT.

This clone was counted between two and nine times. This sequence joins TRBV5-4 and TRBJ1-2; TRBD1 agrees at 10 bases. The germline gives CDR1 SGHNT, CDR2 YYREEE (reference sequence). The V and J ends lost 1 base and 6 bases, in that order; junction bases with no gene match: 9. This CDR3 spans 16 amino acids. The CDR3 loop is CASSLIWGQGKDGYTF. The DNA of the CDR3 is TGTGCCAGCAGCTTGATCTGGGGACAGGGGAAGGATGGCTACACCTTC.

This chain links TRBV27 with TRBJ2-3; D is unclear. CDR3 size: 13 residues. In germline, CDR1 is MNHEY, CDR2 SMNVEV (reference sequence). V lost 3 bases to trimming and J lost 0 bases, with 4 bases between them. CDR3 sequence (DNA): TGTGCCAGCAGTTTCTTGAGCACAGATACGCAGTATTTT. This sequence encodes CASSFLSTDTQYF.

V and J are TRBV28 and TRBJ1-2; 8 positions agree with TRBD1. Germline V CDR1 and CDR2: MDHEN, SYDVKM. V was pared by 5 bases and J by 3 bases, with 5 bases of the junction left unmatched. This CDR3 has 14 amino acids. In DNA, the CDR3 is TGTGCCAGCAGTCGCCCACAGGGGGACTATGGCTACACCTTC. Protein product: CASSRPQGDYGYTF.